The 4 T cell receptor beta chains given below trace back to one sample, sequenced in a study of T-cell reconstitution after alpha-beta-depleted transplantation in children. Preparation of the TCRbeta library used unique molecular identifiers. TCRdb reprocessed the PCR reads with MiXCR, giving one entry per CDR3 protein. This table holds 200,000 to 250,000 distinct CDR3 sequences, about 11% found once. Here the sequenced sample was PBMCs, taken before TCRalphabeta/CD19-depleted stem cell transplant. The receptors originated from a child less than two years old with acute myeloid leukemia, due to receive a stem cell transplant.

The sample holds many counts of this clonotype. This rearrangement joins TRBV11-2 to TRBJ2-1, with 8 bases fitting TRBD2. V shed 5 bases, J shed 2 bases, and the junction held 8 bases outside the gene matches. The CDR3 contains 16 residues. Germline loops: CDR1 SGHAT, CDR2 FQNNGV. The CDR3 nucleotides are TGTGCCAGCAGCCGTCCCGGGACTAGTGCCTACAATGAGCAGTTCTTC. It encodes CASSRPGTSAYNEQFF.

The CDR3 DNA follows: TGTGCCAGCAGCTTGAAGGCCTCGCGACTCGAACAGGGGGAGCTGTTTTTT. Residues: CASSLKASRLEQGELFF. The genes are TRBV5-5 and TRBJ2-2; D is uncertain. The germline CDR1 and CDR2 sequences are SGHKS and YYEKEE (reference sequence). Trimming removed 1 base from V and 8 bases from J, with 21 bases in between. The CDR3 is 17 residues long.

This clonotype was recorded at least ten times. The V call is TRBV5-1, the J call TRBJ1-6, with D possibly matching TRBD1 (5 bases). V lost 0 bases to trimming and J lost 7 bases, with 14 bases between them. The germline V gene has CDR1 SGHRS and CDR2 YFSETQ. This CDR3 is built from 16 residues. The CDR3 DNA is TGCGCCAGCAGCTTGGCCCATGGACAAGGAAATTCACCCCTCCACTTT. It yields the protein CASSLAHGQGNSPLHF.

The sample holds many counts of this clonotype. V and J are TRBV20-1 and TRBJ2-5, with D possibly matching TRBD1 (5 bases). The CDR3 totals 13 residues. Germline V gives CDR1 DFQATT, CDR2 SNEGSKA (reference sequence). Trimming pared 7 bases from V and 3 bases from J, leaving 15 bases between. CDR3 region: CSETPGIEETQYF. DNA for the CDR3: TGCAGTGAAACCCCAGGGATTGAAGAGACCCAGTACTTC.